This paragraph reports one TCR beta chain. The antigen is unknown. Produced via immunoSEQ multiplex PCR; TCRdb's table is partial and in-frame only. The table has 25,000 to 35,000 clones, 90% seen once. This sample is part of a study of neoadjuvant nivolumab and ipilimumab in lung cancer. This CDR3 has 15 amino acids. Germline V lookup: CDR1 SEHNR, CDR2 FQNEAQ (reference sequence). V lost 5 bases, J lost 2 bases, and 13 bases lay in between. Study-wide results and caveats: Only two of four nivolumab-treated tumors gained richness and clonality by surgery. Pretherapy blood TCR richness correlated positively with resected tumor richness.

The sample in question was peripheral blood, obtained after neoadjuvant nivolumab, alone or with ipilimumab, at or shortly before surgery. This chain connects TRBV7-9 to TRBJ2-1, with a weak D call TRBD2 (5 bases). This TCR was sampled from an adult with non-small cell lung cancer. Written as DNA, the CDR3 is TGTGCCAGCAGCCCAGGACTGTACACCTACAATGAGCAGTTCTTC. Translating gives CASSPGLYTYNEQFF.